The clone carrying this T cell receptor beta chain was seen a handful of times. This entry is derived from a study of T cell responses to AZD1222 COVID-19 vaccine. The method was immunoSEQ multiplex PCR; TCRdb's version includes in-frame clones alone and lacks a portion of them. The sample consists of around 77,000 clones, 86% of them appearing once. This CDR3 region has 16 residues. The V gene's germline CDR1 is SGHTA and CDR2 FQGNSA. The junction had 9 bases not matched to a gene; V was cut back by 4 bases and J by 1 base. The specimen was peripheral blood, collected on day 0 of AZD1222 vaccination. The chain has TRBV7-2 and TRBJ2-7; 8 bases map to TRBD1. The clonotype was recovered from an adult in good health. CDR3 DNA: TGTGCCAGCAGCTCCGGACAGGGTAGATTTTCCTACGAGCAGTACTTC. Amino acid sequence: CASSSGQGRFSYEQYF.